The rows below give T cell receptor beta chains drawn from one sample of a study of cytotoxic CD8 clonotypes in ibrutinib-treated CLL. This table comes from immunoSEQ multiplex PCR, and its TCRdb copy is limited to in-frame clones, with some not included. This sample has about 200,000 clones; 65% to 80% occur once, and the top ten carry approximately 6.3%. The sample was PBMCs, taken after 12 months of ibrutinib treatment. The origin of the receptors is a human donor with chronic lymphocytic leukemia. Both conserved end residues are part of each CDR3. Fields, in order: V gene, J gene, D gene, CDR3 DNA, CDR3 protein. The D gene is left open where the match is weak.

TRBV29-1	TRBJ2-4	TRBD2	TGCAGCGTTCCGGGACTAGTCGCCGACATTCAGTACTTC	CSVPGLVADIQYF
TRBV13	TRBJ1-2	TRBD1	TGTGCCAGCAGCTTACAGGACAGGGACTTCTATGGCTACACCTTC	CASSLQDRDFYGYTF
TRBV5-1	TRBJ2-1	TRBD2	TGCGCCAGCAGCAAGACTAGCGGGGGGGCCTTCAATGAGCAGTTCTTC	CASSKTSGGAFNEQFF
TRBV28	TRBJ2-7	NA	TGTGCCGTCCTATACGCCGGTTACGGGGTCTACGAGCAGTACTTC	CAVLYAGYGVYEQYF
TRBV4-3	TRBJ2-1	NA	TGCGCCAGCAGCCCCCGGACGGTTACAAGCTCCTACAATGAGCAGTTCTTC	CASSPRTVTSSYNEQFF
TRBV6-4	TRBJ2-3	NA	TGTGCCAGCAGTTTTCGGGGGTCTAGCACAGATACGCAGTATTTT	CASSFRGSSTDTQYF
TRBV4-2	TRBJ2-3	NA	TGTGCCAGCAGCCAAGCTAGGCCGTTGTCGGATACGCAGTATTTT	CASSQARPLSDTQYF
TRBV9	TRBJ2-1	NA	TGTGCCAGCAGCGTAGCGGGAGCCACCAATGAGCAGTTCTTC	CASSVAGATNEQFF
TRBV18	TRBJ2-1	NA	TGTGCCAGCTCACCAGGGACCGACAATGAGCAGTTCTTC	CASSPGTDNEQFF
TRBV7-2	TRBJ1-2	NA	TGTGCCAGCAGCTTATTCGGGGGGAGCTACACCTTC	CASSLFGGSYTF